The following is a T cell receptor beta chain sequence with its context. This receptor's antigen is unknown. Per-base qualities were not stored, and no clone one base away is much larger. For CDR1 and CDR2, the germline V gene lists MNHEY and SVGAGI. The CDR3 goes from the cysteine to the phenylalanine over 15 residues. Only the CDR3 portion is preserved as DNA: 45 bases, with reading frame beginning at the first base. V trim: 8 bases; J trim: 8 bases; unmatched bases: 9. This sample was taken from a study of a mutant IDH1 vaccine in newly diagnosed glioma (dated by TCRdb to the early 2020s). Study-level background: Across visits V03 through V10, patients got a total of eight vaccinations, given in weeks 1, 3, 5, 7, 11, 15, 19 and 23. Peripheral blood was drawn at six visits: V03 (baseline), V05, V07, V10, V12 and V13. Vaccination began 4-6 weeks after radiotherapy alone, or alongside temozolomide cycles in the chemotherapy-containing groups. Longitudinal TCRB deep sequencing was done for 25 to 30 treated patients, wherever samples were available for exploratory analyses. Before enrollment, patients had received standard therapy of radiotherapy alone, temozolomide alone, or radiochemotherapy with temozolomide; most received the combination. The approximately 32 treated patients were roughly 62% male and about 40% female, with a mean age of approximately 40 years. The study at large found these results: Vaccine-induced immune responses across multiple MHC alleles were detected in 90% to 95% of patients. It was noted by the authors that analyses of patient blood samples could not be reproduced owing to sample limitations. Selection of PBMC samples for TCRB deep sequencing was based on availability. Pseudoprogression seemed to be unrelated to changes in the top peripheral T cell clonotypes found by TCRB sequencing.

The library was made by the immunoSEQ multiplex PCR assay. Rearranged TCR beta chain sequences were amplified with the hsTCRB Kit following the manufacturer's protocol. Sequencing of TCRB libraries was carried out on an Illumina MiSeq. In the source study's methods: The proprietary platform of the kit vendor was used for demultiplexing, trimming and gene mapping. TCRdb carries this immuneACCESS record with in-frame sequences only. Its versions omit some clonotypes, under half of them owing to an unresolved V gene in the studies checked, with the rest unexplained. That table furnishes V, J and clone size, whereas the DNA furnished D and trimming. Present in this sample are roughly 57,000 clones, around 91% of which were seen just once. The top ten constitute approximately 2% of the sample. The time point label here, explained by the study, means: week 11, during vaccination. Each vaccine dose, consisting of 300 ug of a 20-mer mutant IDH1 peptide in Montanide, was administered subcutaneously with topical imiquimod. All donors had newly diagnosed IDH1-mutant astrocytomas of WHO grade 3 or 4 that showed loss of nuclear ATRX. The samples were drawn from NOA16, a multicentre, single-arm, open-label phase I trial in Germany that tested a mutant IDH1 peptide vaccine in humans for the first time. The DNeasy Blood and Tissue Kit was used to extract genomic DNA from EDTA blood for TCRB sequencing.

This receptor was identified in a man aged 40-49 years with glioma. The rearranged segments are TRBV6-5 and TRBJ1-6, with 10 bases matching TRBD1. The input for sequencing was PBMCs, taken from a glioma patient whose treatment included an IDH1 peptide vaccine. The nucleotide sequence is TGTGCCAGCCAAAGACAGGGGGCTCTTTATTCACCCCTCCACTTT. This sequence encodes CASQRQGALYSPLHF.